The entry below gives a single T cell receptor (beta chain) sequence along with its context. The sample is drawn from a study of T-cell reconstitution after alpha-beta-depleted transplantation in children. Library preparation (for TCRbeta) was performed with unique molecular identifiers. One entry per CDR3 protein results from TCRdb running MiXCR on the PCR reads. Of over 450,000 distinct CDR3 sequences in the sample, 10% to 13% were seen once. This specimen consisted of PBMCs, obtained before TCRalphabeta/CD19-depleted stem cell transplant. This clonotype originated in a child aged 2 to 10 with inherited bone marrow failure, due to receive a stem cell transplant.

The CDR3 is CASSLAQQVEYGYTF. As DNA, the CDR3 is TGTGCCAGCAGCTTGGCACAACAGGTTGAATATGGCTACACCTTC. The chain employs TRBV5-6 and TRBJ1-2; D may be TRBD1 (5 bases). Trimming shortened V by 0 bases and J by 5 bases, and 14 bases separated the two germline ends. The CDR3 loop spans 15 amino acids. Germline V lookup: CDR1 SGHDT, CDR2 YYEEEE.